What follows is one T cell receptor beta chain and its context. The sample is drawn from a study of blood T cell repertoires in COVID-19. Study background: Spain, Italy and the United States supplied samples that represented acute and convalescent COVID-19.

This CDR3 comprises 12 residues. Germline V gene sequence: CDR1 LGHDT, CDR2 YNNKEL (reference sequence). V lost 5 bases and J lost 11, with 15 bases in between. TCRdb's table, derived via immunoSEQ multiplex PCR, lists solely in-frame clones and lacks some. The data hold about 66,000 clones, with roughly 86% observed a single time. This TCR derives from a man aged 55-75 years with acute or convalescent COVID-19. The chain is built from TRBV3-1 (or the pseudogene TRBV3-2) and TRBJ1-1; tentatively, D is TRBD1 (6 bases). Material for sequencing was peripheral blood. The CDR3: CASSDTGLSAFF. The CDR3 DNA reads as TGTGCCAGCAGCGACACAGGGCTGTCGGCTTTCTTT.